Below are 3 T cell receptor beta chains sequenced from a single sample in a study of chemoradiotherapy in HPV16-positive cancers. The assay was immunoSEQ multiplex PCR, and TCRdb's table has in-frame clones only and misses some. The sample holds over 8,000 clones, under 80% seen once. This material was collected from a patient who underwent chemoradiotherapy. The source of these receptors is a human donor with HPV-associated anogenital cancer.

The rearrangement links TRBV15 to TRBJ2-1, with 7 bases identical to TRBD1. V was pared by 0 bases and J by 6 bases, with 20 bases of the junction left unmatched. The CDR3 extends over 20 amino acids. Germline V CDR1 and CDR2: LNHNV, YYDKDF (reference sequence). The chain's CDR3 is CATSRDPTLPDRASGNEQFF. In DNA form, the CDR3 reads TGTGCCACCAGCAGAGACCCCACTCTACCCGACAGGGCGAGCGGCAATGAGCAGTTCTTC.

The rearrangement joins TRBV5-1 to TRBJ2-2; TRBD1 or TRBD2 may be the D gene (5 bases each). This CDR3 spans 13 amino acids. The V gene's germline CDR1 is SGHRS and CDR2 YFSETQ. The V and J ends lost 2 bases and 6 bases respectively, with 8 bases between them. DNA for the CDR3: TGCGCCAGCAGCTTCGGGACGGCCGGGGAGCTGTTTTTT. Protein: CASSFGTAGELFF.

This sequence joins TRBV6-1 and TRBJ1-1; 7 bases align to TRBD1. This CDR3 region has 13 residues. The germline gives CDR1 MNHNS, CDR2 SASEGT. V gave up 3 bases and J gave up 5 bases; unmatched junction bases: 3. CDR3 protein: CASSEDRRTEAFF. CDR3 bases: TGTGCCAGCAGTGAGGACAGGAGAACTGAAGCTTTCTTT.